A single sample is the source of the 22 T cell receptor beta chains below, sequenced in a study of Graves' ophthalmopathy and Graves' hyperthyroidism. RNA transcripts served as template for amplifying TCR beta CDR3 sequences. RT-PCR in the first round used HTBI primers; a second-round multiplex PCR followed. TCRdb ran MiXCR on the multiplex PCR reads and lists one entry per CDR3 protein. The data contain approximately 500,000 distinct CDR3 sequences, under 15% of them singletons. The specimen sequenced was blood. These receptors originate from a woman aged 25 to 45 with Graves' ophthalmopathy.

As concerns this clonotype: Relative to the germline gene, one junction end is altered; a read error may explain this. The gene calls are TRBV27 and TRBJ1-3, with a weak D call TRBD1 (5 bases). This CDR3 contains 16 residues. Germline V gives CDR1 MNHEY, CDR2 SMNVEV (reference sequence). The DNA of the CDR3 is TGTGCCAGCAGTCCTGGGACGGCCCGCTCTGGAAACACTATATATTTT. Its protein is CASSPGTARSGNTIYF.

There are many counts of this clonotype. V usage is TRBV6-5 and J usage is TRBJ1-2; 7 positions match TRBD1. V dropped 2 bases and J dropped 7; count of bases not matched to a gene: 13. CDR3 length: 16 amino acids. Looked up from germline, CDR1 is MNHEY and CDR2 is SVGAGI. The CDR3 nucleotides read TGTGCCAGCAGTTACAGCGGACAGGCCAAAGTAGGTGGCTACACCTTC. It specifies CASSYSGQAKVGGYTF.

The chain joins TRBV6-1 to TRBJ1-3; perhaps TRBD1 as D (5 bases). Germline CDR1 reads MNHNS; CDR2 reads SASEGT. CDR3 length equals 16 residues. Trimming shortened V by 7 bases and J by 4 bases, and 20 bases separated the two germline ends. CDR3: CASMSHRGDRGNTIYF. DNA of the CDR3: TGTGCCAGCATGTCGCACCGGGGCGACCGGGGAAACACCATATATTTT.

This clonotype was seen many times. The V and J genes are TRBV14 and TRBJ1-1; 9 nucleotides line up with TRBD1. Losses at the gene ends were 4 bases for V and 4 bases for J; bases not matched to a gene: 13. Germline CDR1 and CDR2: SGHDN and FVKESK. This CDR3 contains 17 residues. The CDR3 sequence is CASSPLGDRDLTTEAFF. CDR3 bases: TGTGCCAGCAGCCCGCTAGGGGACAGGGATTTGACCACTGAAGCTTTCTTT.

The chain links TRBV4-1 to TRBJ1-6, with D unclear. V was trimmed by 4 bases and J by 10 bases, leaving 17 bases between them. Germline V gene data show CDR1 as MGHRA and CDR2 as YSYEKL. This CDR3 region has 15 residues. The CDR3 DNA follows: TGCGCCAGCAGCCTAGTAACCACCCCCGACTCACCCCTCCACTTT. Amino acid sequence: CASSLVTTPDSPLHF.

The chain uses TRBV28 and TRBJ2-5; 11 nucleotides match TRBD2. The CDR3 sequence is 15 residues long. Per the germline V gene, CDR1 is MDHEN and CDR2 is SYDVKM. The V gene end was trimmed by 6 bases and the J gene end by 7 bases; junction bases not matched to a gene: 10. The CDR3 DNA follows: TGTGCCAGCAGCGTGGGACTAGCGGAGACCGGGACCCAGTACTTC. Its protein product is CASSVGLAETGTQYF. The whole variable domain, filled in from reference TRBV28 and TRBJ2-5, reads DVKVTQSSRYLVKRTGEKVFLECVQDMDHENMFWYRQDPGLGLRLIYFSYDVKMKEKGDIPEGYSVSREKKERFSLILESASTNQTSMYLCASSVGLAETGTQYFGPGTRLLVL.

This clonotype was counted ten times or more. The chain recombines TRBV5-8 with TRBJ1-2; possible D gene TRBD1, 5 bases. CDR1 and CDR2 (germline): SGHTS, YDEGEE. This CDR3 is 15 amino acids long. V lost 2 bases and J lost 1, with 12 bases in between. The CDR3 region is CASSFDVGLNYGYTF. In DNA form, the CDR3 reads TGTGCCAGCAGCTTTGACGTGGGACTTAACTATGGCTACACCTTC.

In its sample, this clonotype was seen many times. The V gene is TRBV12-3 or TRBV12-4, the J gene TRBJ1-2; D not resolved. CDR3 size: 11 residues. Trimming took off 3 bases at V and 4 bases at J, with 3 bases between the two ends. Here the CDR3 DNA reads TGTGCCAGCAGTTTTCTCTATGGCTACACCTTC. Amino acids: CASSFLYGYTF.

This clonotype occurred many times. The chain has TRBV30 and TRBJ2-6; a weak D match, TRBD2 (5 bases). The V and J ends lost 5 bases and 0 bases respectively, with 14 bases between them. The length of the CDR3 is 16 residues. Looked up from germline, CDR1 is GTSNPN and CDR2 is SVGIG (reference sequence). The DNA of the CDR3 is TGTGCCTGGCATTGGACTTCCGTCTCTGGGGCCAACGTCCTGACTTTC. Encoded protein: CAWHWTSVSGANVLTF.

This clonotype has at least ten counts. The chain is built from TRBV12-3 or TRBV12-4 and TRBJ2-2; perhaps TRBD2 as D (5 bases). Trimming took 7 bases from V and 5 from J, leaving 17 bases between them. The CDR3 length is 15 residues. The CDR3 sequence: CASNPGRGGTGELFF. CDR3 sequence (DNA): TGTGCCAGCAATCCCGGAAGAGGCGGGACCGGGGAGCTGTTTTTT.

In nucleotides, the CDR3 is TGTGCCAGCAGCTCCTCGACAGGGGTTGGGGAGACCCAGTACTTC. It codes for CASSSSTGVGETQYF. The rearrangement uses TRBV7-2 and TRBJ2-5, with 8 bases lining up with TRBD1. CDR3 length: 15 amino acids. Unmatched junction bases numbered 9, after V lost 4 bases and J lost 5 bases. Germline values: CDR1 SGHTA, CDR2 FQGNSA. Combining the CDR3 with reference TRBV7-2 and TRBJ2-5 gives the whole variable domain GAGVSQSPSNKVTEKGKDVELRCDPISGHTALYWYRQSLGQGLEFLIYFQGNSAPDKSGLPSDRFSAERTGGSVSTLTIQRTQQEDSAVYLCASSSSTGVGETQYFGPGTRLLVL.

This clonotype was seen at least ten times. V and J are TRBV10-2 and TRBJ1-5, with D possibly TRBD1 on 5 matching bases. V was clipped by 9 bases and J by 1 base, with 13 bases between them. Germline V lookup: CDR1 WSHSY, CDR2 SAAADI. CDR3 length equals 14 residues. In nucleotides, the CDR3 is TGCGCCAGTGGGACTTCCTGGAGCAATCAGCCCCAGCATTTT. This translates into CASGTSWSNQPQHF.

This clonotype was recorded at least ten times. The rearrangement joins TRBV2 to TRBJ2-7; D may be TRBD1 or TRBD2 (5 bases each). The germline V gene encodes CDR1 SNHLY and CDR2 FYNNEI. CDR3 length: 14 amino acids. V shed 7 bases and J shed 2 bases, with 15 bases lying between them. The CDR3 coding sequence is TGTGCCAGCAAGAACTCCGAGGGGACCTACGAGCAGTACTTC. Protein sequence: CASKNSEGTYEQYF.

The chain has TRBV6-2 or TRBV6-3 and TRBJ2-7; D may be TRBD2 (5 bases). The CDR3 is 12 amino acids. Trimming pared 6 bases from V and 7 bases from J, leaving 13 bases between. Germline V gene lookup returns CDR1 MNHEY and CDR2 SVGEGT. The CDR3, as DNA: TGTGCCAGCAGGTGGGCCGCGGGTGAGCAGTACTTC. Translated, it gives CASRWAAGEQYF.

This clonotype was counted ten times or more. The chain is built from TRBV2 and TRBJ1-6, with a possible D match to TRBD1 (5 bases). This CDR3 is built from 14 residues. CDR1 and CDR2 (germline): SNHLY, FYNNEI. Deletions cut 6 bases from V and 6 bases from J, with 12 bases between. The CDR3 here is CASSLTDTNSPLHF. In DNA form, the CDR3 reads TGTGCCAGCAGCCTGACAGATACTAATTCACCCCTCCACTTT.

V gene TRBV7-3 combines with J gene TRBJ2-5, with D perhaps TRBD1 (5 bases). V was pared by 0 bases and J by 5 bases, with 10 bases between. The V gene's germline CDR1 is SGHTA and CDR2 FQGTGA. CDR3 length equals 14 residues. The CDR3 sequence is CASSLTGPGETQYF. The CDR3 DNA follows: TGTGCCAGCAGCTTAACGGGTCCAGGGGAGACCCAGTACTTC. Using reference TRBV7-3 and TRBJ2-5 for the parts outside the CDR3, the full variable domain is GAGVSQTPSNKVTEKGKYVELRCDPISGHTALYWYRQSLGQGPEFLIYFQGTGAADDSGLPNDRFFAVRPEGSVSTLKIQRTERGDSAVYLCASSLTGPGETQYFGPGTRLLVL.

This clonotype was observed many times. The rearrangement uses TRBV18 and TRBJ1-1; no clear D gene. Trimming shortened V by 4 bases and J by 3 bases, and 9 bases separated the two germline ends. Germline V gives CDR1 KGHSH, CDR2 LQKENI. This CDR3 contains 13 residues. The CDR3 sequence: CASSQGGDTEAFF. The CDR3 DNA reads as TGTGCCAGCTCACAGGGAGGAGACACTGAAGCTTTCTTT. Drawing the rest from reference TRBV18 and TRBJ1-1, the complete variable domain is NAGVMQNPRHLVRRRGQEARLRCSPMKGHSHVYWYRQLPEEGLKFMVYLQKENIIDESGMPKERFSAEFPKEGPSILRIQQVVRGDSAAYFCASSQGGDTEAFFGQGTRLTVV.

This clonotype was seen a few times. The chain couples TRBV28 to TRBJ2-7; 8 nucleotides match TRBD2. CDR3 size: 16 residues. Germline-derived CDR1 and CDR2 are MDHEN and SYDVKM. V was pared by 3 bases and J by 2 bases, with 9 bases of the junction left unmatched. CDR3 residues: CASSFHLAGLTYEQYF. The DNA of the CDR3 is TGTGCCAGCAGTTTCCACCTAGCGGGCCTCACCTACGAGCAGTACTTC.

In its sample, this clonotype was seen many times. The V gene is TRBV7-9, the J gene TRBJ2-5; D gene uncertain. There are 14 residues in the CDR3. The V end lost 1 base, the J end lost 1 base, and 7 bases lay between the germline ends. Germline values: CDR1 SEHNR, CDR2 FQNEAQ (reference sequence). The CDR3 loop reads CASSLDSRQETQYF. The CDR3 coding sequence is TGTGCCAGCAGCTTAGACTCGCGCCAAGAGACCCAGTACTTC. Using reference TRBV7-9 and TRBJ2-5 for the parts outside the CDR3, the full variable domain is DTGVSQNPRHKITKRGQNVTFRCDPISEHNRLYWYRQTLGQGPEFLTYFQNEAQLEKSRLLSDRFSAERPKGSFSTLEIQRTEQGDSAMYLCASSLDSRQETQYFGPGTRLLVL.

In its sample, this clonotype was seen many times. The chain has TRBV12-5 and TRBJ2-5, with D perhaps TRBD2 (6 bases). The V and J ends lost 5 bases and 0 bases respectively, with 10 bases between them. The CDR3 spans 14 residues. From germline, CDR1 is LGHNT and CDR2 FRNRAP. In DNA form, the CDR3 reads TGTGCTAGTGGTCTCGGACTATACCAAGAGACCCAGTACTTC. Residues: CASGLGLYQETQYF. Looking up the rest from reference TRBV12-5 and TRBJ2-5 gives the full variable domain: DARVTQTPRHKVTEMGQEVTMRCQPILGHNTVFWYRQTMMQGLELLAYFRNRAPLDDSGMPKDRFSAEMPDATLATLKIQPSEPRDSAVYFCASGLGLYQETQYFGPGTRLLVL.

This clonotype was picked up a small number of times. The chain uses TRBV18 and TRBJ2-7, with D unclear. The CDR3 is 13 residues long. V lost 4 bases and J 3 bases, leaving 10 bases between the germline ends. Germline V CDR1 and CDR2: KGHSH, LQKENI. The CDR3 DNA reads as TGTGCCAGCTCACGGATGGACCTCTACGAGCAGTACTTC. It encodes CASSRMDLYEQYF. The variable domain in full, with the rest retrieved from reference TRBV18 and TRBJ2-7, is NAGVMQNPRHLVRRRGQEARLRCSPMKGHSHVYWYRQLPEEGLKFMVYLQKENIIDESGMPKERFSAEFPKEGPSILRIQQVVRGDSAAYFCASSRMDLYEQYFGPGTRLTVT.

As for this clonotype: At one boundary the junction diverges from the germline segment, which might be a read error. The J gene is TRBJ2-2, the V gene TRBV12-3 or TRBV12-4, with 9 nucleotides matching TRBD1. CDR3 length: 13 residues. CDR3 DNA sequence: TGTGCCAGCAGTTCACAGGGGGCCGGGGGGCTGTTTTTT. Residues: CASSSQGAGGLFF.